The T cell receptor (beta chain) described here comes from a study of T-cell reconstitution after alpha-beta-depleted transplantation in children. Points from the study as a whole: Surviving recipient cells, namely T cells and thymic progenitors, were the source of high day-60 TCRbeta diversity in some patients.

Note on this clonotype: The antigen is not known.

A TCRbeta library incorporating unique molecular identifiers was prepared. In TCRdb, the PCR reads were re-called with MiXCR into one record per CDR3 protein. Counted here are 350,000 to 500,000 distinct CDR3 sequences, about 40% occurring once; the ten biggest clones make up approximately 30%. The CDR3 extends over 15 amino acids. Trimming removed 5 bases from V and 7 bases from J; junction bases left unmatched: 10. Germline V gives CDR1 DFQATT, CDR2 SNEGSKA (reference sequence). This TCR derives from a girl aged 2-10 years with aplastic anemia, due to receive a stem cell transplant. V usage is TRBV20-1 and J usage is TRBJ2-1, with 11 bases matching TRBD2. Material: PBMCs, obtained before TCRalphabeta/CD19-depleted stem cell transplant. For the CDR3, the DNA is TGCAGTGCTCCTACGTTAGCGGGAGGGAGGAATGAGCAGTTCTTC. Its protein product is CSAPTLAGGRNEQFF.